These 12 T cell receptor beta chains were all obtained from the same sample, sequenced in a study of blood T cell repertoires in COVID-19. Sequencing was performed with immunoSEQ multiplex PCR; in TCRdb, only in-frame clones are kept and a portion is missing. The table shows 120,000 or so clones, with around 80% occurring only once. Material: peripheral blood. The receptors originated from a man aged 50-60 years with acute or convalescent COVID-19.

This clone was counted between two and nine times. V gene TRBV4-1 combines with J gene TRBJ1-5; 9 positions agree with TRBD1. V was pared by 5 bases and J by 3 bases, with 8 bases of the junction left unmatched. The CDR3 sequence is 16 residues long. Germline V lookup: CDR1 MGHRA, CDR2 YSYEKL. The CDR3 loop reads CASSRSGDRVNQPQHF. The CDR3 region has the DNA TGCGCCAGCAGCAGGTCGGGGGACAGGGTCAATCAGCCCCAGCATTTT.

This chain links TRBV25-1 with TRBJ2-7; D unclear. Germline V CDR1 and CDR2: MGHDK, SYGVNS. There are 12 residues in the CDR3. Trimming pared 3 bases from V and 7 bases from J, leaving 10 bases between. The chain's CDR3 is CASSDLRVEQYF. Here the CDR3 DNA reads TGTGCCAGCAGTGATCTCCGCGTAGAGCAGTACTTC.

In nucleotides, the CDR3 is TGTGCCAGCTGGGGGGACAGTGGCAGTGAGCAGTTCTTC. Translated: CASWGDSGSEQFF. V and J are TRBV12-3 or TRBV12-4 and TRBJ2-1; perhaps TRBD1 as D (7 bases). With 8 bases removed from V and 9 bases from J, the gap between germline ends came to 17 bases. CDR3 length: 13 residues.

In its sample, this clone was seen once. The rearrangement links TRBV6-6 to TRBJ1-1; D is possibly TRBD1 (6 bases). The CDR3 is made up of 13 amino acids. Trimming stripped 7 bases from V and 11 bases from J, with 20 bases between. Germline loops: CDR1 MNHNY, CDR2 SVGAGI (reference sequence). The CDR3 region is CASIPGQSRVAFF. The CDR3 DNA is TGTGCCAGCATCCCCGGACAGTCTCGGGTGGCTTTCTTT.

In nucleotides, the CDR3 is TGCGCCAGCAACCTGAAATCGACAGGGCAGCACAATGAGCAGTTCTTC. It yields the protein CASNLKSTGQHNEQFF. The chain employs TRBV5-1 and TRBJ2-1; TRBD1 aligns across 7 bases. V lost 6 bases to trimming and J lost 5 bases; unmatched junction nucleotides: 14. This CDR3 has 16 residues. Germline lookup yields CDR1 SGHRS and CDR2 YFSETQ.

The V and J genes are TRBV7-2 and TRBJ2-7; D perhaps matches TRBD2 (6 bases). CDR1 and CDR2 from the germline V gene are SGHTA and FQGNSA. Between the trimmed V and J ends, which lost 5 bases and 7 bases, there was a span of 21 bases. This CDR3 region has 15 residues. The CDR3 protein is CASSQPVVVRGEQYF. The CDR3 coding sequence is TGTGCCAGCAGCCAACCGGTAGTAGTTCGGGGGGAGCAGTACTTC.

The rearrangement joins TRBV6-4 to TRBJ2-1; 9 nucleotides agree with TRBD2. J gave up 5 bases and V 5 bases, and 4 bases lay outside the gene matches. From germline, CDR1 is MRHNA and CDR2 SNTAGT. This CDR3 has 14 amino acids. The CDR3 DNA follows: TGTGCCAGCAGTACTCAGCGGGGGGACAATGAGCAGTTCTTC. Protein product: CASSTQRGDNEQFF.

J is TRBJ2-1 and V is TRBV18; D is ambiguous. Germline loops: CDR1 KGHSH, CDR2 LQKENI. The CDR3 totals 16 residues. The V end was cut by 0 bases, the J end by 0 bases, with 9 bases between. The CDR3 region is CASSPPAQSSYNEQFF. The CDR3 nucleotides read TGTGCCAGCTCACCACCGGCACAGAGCTCCTACAATGAGCAGTTCTTC.

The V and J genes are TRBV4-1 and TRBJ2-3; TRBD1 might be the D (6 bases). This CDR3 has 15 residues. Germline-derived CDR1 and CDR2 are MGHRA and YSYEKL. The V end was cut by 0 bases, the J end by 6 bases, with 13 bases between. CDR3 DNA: TGCGCCAGCAGCCAAGATAAGAGGGGGTGGGATACGCAGTATTTT. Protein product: CASSQDKRGWDTQYF.

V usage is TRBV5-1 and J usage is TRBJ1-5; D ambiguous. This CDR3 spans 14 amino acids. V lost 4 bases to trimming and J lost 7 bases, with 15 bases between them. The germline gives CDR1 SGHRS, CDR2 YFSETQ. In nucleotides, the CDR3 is TGCGCCAGCAGCCCTACTGCAGGTGGGCAGCCCCAGCATTTT. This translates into CASSPTAGGQPQHF.

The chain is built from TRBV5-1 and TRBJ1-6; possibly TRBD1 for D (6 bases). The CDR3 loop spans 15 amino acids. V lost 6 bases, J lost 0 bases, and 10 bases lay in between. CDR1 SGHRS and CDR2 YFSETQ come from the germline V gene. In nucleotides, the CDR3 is TGCGCCAGCAACCCGGACAGCTCCTATAATTCACCCCTCCACTTT. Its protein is CASNPDSSYNSPLHF.

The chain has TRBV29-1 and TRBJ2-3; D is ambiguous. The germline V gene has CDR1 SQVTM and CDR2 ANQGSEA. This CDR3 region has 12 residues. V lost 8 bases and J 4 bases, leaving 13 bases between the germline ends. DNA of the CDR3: TGCAGCTACAACGTGGGCCCAGATACGCAGTATTTT. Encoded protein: CSYNVGPDTQYF.